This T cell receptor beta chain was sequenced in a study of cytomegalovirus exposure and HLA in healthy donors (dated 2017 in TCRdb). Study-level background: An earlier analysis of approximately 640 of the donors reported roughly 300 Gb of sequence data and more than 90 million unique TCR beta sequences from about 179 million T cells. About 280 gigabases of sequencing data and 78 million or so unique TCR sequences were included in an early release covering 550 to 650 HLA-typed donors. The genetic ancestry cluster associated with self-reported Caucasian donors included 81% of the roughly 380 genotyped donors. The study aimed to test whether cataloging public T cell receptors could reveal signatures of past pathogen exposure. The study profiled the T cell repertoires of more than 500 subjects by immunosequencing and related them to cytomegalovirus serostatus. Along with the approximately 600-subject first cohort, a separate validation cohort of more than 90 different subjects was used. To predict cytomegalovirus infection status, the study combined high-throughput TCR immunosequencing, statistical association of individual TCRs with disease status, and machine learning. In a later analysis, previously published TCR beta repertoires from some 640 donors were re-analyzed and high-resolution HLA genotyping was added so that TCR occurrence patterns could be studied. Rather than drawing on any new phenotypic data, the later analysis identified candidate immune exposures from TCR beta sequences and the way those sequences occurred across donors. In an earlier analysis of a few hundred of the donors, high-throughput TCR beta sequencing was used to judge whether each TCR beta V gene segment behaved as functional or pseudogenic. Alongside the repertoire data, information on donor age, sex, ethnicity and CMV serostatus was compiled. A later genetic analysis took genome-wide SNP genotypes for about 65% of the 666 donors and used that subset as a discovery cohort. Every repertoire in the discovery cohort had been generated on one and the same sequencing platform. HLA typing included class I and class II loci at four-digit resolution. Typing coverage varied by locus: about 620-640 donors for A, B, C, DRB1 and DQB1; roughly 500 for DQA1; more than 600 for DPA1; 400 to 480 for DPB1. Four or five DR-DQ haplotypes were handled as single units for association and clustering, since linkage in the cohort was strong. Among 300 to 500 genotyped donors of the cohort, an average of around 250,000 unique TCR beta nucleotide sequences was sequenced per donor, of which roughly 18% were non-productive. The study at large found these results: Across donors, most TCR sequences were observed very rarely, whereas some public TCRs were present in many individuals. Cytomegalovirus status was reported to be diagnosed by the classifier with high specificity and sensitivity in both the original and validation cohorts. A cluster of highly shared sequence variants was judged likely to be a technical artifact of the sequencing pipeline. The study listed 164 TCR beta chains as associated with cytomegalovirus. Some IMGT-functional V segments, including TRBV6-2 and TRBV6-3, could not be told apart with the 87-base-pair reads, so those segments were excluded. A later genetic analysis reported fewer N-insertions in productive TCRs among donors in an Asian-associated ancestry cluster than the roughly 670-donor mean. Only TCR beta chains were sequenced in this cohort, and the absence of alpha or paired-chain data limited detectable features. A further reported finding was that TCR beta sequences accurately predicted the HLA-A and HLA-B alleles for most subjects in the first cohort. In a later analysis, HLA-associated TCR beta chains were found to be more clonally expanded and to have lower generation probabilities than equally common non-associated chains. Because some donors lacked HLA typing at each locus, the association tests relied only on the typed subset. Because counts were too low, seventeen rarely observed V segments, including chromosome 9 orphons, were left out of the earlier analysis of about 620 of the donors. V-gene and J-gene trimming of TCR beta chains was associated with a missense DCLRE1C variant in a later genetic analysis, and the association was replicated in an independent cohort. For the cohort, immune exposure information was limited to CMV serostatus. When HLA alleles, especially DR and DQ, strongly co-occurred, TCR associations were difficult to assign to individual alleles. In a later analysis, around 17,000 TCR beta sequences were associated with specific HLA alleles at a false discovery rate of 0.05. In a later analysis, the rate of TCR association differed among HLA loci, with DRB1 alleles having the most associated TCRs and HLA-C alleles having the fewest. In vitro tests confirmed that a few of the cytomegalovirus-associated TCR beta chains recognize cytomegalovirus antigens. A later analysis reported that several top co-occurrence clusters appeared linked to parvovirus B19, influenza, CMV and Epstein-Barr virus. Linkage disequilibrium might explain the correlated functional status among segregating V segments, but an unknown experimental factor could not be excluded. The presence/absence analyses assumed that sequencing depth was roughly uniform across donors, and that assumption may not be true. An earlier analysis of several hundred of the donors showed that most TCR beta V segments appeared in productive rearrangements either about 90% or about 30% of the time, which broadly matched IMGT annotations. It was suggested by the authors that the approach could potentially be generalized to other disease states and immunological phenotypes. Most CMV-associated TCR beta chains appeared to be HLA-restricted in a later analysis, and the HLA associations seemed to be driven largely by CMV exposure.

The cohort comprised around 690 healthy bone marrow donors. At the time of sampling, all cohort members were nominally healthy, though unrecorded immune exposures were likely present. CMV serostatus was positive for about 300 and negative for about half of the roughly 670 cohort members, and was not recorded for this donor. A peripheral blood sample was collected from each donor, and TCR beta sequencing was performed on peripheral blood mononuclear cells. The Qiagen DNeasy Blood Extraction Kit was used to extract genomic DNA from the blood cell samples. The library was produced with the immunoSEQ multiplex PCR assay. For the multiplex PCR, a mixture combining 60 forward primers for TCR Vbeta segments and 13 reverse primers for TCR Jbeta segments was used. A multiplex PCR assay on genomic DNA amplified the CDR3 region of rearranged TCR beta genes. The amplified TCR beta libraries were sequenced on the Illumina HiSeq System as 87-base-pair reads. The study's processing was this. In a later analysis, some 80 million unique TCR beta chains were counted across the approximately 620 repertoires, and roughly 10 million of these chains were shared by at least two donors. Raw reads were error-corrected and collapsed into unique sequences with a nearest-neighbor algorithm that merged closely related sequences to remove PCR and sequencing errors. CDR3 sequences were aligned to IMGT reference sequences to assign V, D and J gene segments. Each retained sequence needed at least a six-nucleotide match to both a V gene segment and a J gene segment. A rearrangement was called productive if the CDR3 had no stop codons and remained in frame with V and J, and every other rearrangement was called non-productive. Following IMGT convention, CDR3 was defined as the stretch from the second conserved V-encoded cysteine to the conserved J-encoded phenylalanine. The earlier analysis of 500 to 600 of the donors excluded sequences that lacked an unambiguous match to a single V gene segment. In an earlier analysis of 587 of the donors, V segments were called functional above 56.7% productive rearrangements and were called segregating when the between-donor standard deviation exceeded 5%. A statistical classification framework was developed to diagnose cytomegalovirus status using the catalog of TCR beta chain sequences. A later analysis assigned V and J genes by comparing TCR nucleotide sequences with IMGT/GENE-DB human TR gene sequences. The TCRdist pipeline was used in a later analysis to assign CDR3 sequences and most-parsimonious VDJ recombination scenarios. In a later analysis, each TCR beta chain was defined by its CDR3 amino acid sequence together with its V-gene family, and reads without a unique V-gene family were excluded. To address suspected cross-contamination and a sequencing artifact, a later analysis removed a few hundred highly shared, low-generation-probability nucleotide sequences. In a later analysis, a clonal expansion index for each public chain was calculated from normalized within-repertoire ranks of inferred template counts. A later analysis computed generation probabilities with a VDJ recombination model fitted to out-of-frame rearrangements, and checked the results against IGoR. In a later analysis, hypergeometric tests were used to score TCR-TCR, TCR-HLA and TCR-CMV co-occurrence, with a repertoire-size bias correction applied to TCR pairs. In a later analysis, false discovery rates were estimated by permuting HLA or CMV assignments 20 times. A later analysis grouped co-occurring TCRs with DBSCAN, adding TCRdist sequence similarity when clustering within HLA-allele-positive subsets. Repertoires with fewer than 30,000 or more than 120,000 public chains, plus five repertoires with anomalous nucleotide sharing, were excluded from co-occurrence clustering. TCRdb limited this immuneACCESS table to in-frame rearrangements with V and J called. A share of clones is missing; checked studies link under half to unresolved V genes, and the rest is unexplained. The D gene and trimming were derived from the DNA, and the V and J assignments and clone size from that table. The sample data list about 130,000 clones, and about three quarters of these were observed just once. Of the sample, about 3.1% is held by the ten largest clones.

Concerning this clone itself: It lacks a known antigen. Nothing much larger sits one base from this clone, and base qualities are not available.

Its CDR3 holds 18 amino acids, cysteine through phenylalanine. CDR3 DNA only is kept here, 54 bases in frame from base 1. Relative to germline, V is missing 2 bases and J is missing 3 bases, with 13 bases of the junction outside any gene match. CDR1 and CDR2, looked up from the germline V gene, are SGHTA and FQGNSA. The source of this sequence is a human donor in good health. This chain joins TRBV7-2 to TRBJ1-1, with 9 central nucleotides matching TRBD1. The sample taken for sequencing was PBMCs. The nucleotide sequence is TGTGCCAGCAGCTTACGCATCGGACAGGGGAGTTCAGACACTGAAGCTTTCTTT. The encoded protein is CASSLRIGQGSSDTEAFF. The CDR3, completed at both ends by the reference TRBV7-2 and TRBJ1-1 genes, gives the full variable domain GAGVSQSPSNKVTEKGKDVELRCDPISGHTALYWYRQSLGQGLEFLIYFQGNSAPDKSGLPSDRFSAERTGGSVSTLTIQRTQQEDSAVYLCASSLRIGQGSSDTEAFFGQGTRLTVV.